A selection of T cell receptor beta chains follows, all from one sample in a study of a mutant IDH1 vaccine in newly diagnosed glioma. The protocol was immunoSEQ multiplex PCR, while the TCRdb copy is restricted to in-frame clones and leaves out a portion. The table includes around 53,000 clones, roughly 90% detected once. The material sequenced was PBMCs, taken from a glioma patient treated with radiotherapy, temozolomide or both. The source of these receptors is a middle-aged man with glioma. Each CDR3 is given with its conserved first and last residue. A D gene is named only where the DNA matches it firmly. Clone sizes are given selectively: once, few, many, or a class where the clone is expanded.

v_gene	d_gene	abundance	j_gene	CDR3aa	CDR3nt
TRBV11-2	TRBD1	NA	TRBJ2-6	CAGRDRANSGANVLTF	TGTGCCGGCCGGGACAGGGCGAACTCTGGGGCCAACGTCCTGACTTTC
TRBV27	TRBD2	NA	TRBJ2-7	CASSLASGYEQYF	TGTGCCAGCAGTTTGGCTAGCGGTTACGAGCAGTACTTC
TRBV5-1	NA	NA	TRBJ2-2	CASSLGGATGELFF	TGCGCCAGCAGCTTGGGAGGAGCCACCGGGGAGCTGTTTTTT
TRBV4-1	NA	NA	TRBJ2-1	CASSQVGLKRSSSYNEQFF	TGCGCCAGCAGCCAAGTCGGTTTGAAGCGGAGCAGCTCCTACAATGAGCAGTTCTTC
TRBV2	NA	once	TRBJ2-3	CASSEEVTDTQYF	TGTGCCAGCAGTGAAGAGGTCACAGATACGCAGTATTTT
TRBV19	NA	NA	TRBJ1-5	CASSIALSQPQHF	TGTGCCAGTAGTATAGCCCTATCGCAGCCCCAGCATTTT
TRBV6-5	NA	NA	TRBJ2-3	CASSYSRGRTDTQYF	TGTGCCAGCAGTTACTCGAGAGGTCGCACAGATACGCAGTATTTT
TRBV5-6	TRBD2	NA	TRBJ2-3	CASSRGLATDTQYF	TGTGCCAGCAGCCGGGGACTAGCGACAGATACGCAGTATTTT
TRBV18	NA	NA	TRBJ2-1	CASSPPGYYNEQFF	TGTGCCAGCTCACCACCGGGCTACTACAATGAGCAGTTCTTC
TRBV5-1	TRBD2	NA	TRBJ2-7	CASSLSLRLAGVYEQYF	TGCGCCAGCAGCTTGTCCTTGCGGCTAGCGGGAGTCTACGAGCAGTACTTC
TRBV28	TRBD1	NA	TRBJ2-5	CASRIRQGGETQYF	TGTGCCAGCAGAATCAGACAGGGCGGAGAGACCCAGTACTTC
TRBV5-1	NA	NA	TRBJ2-1	CASSLGGHEQFF	TGCGCCAGCAGCTTGGGGGGGCATGAGCAGTTCTTC
TRBV4-3	TRBD2	NA	TRBJ2-1	CASSQDSTSGGAYNEQFF	TGCGCCAGCAGCCAAGATTCCACTAGCGGGGGAGCCTACAATGAGCAGTTCTTC
TRBV5-1	TRBD2	NA	TRBJ2-3	CASGAYSGTSTDTQYF	TGCGCCAGCGGAGCCTATAGCGGGACTAGCACAGATACGCAGTATTTT
TRBV5-4	TRBD1	NA	TRBJ1-5	CASSFTGRGLLDQPQHF	TGTGCCAGCAGTTTTACCGGCAGGGGGCTCTTGGATCAGCCCCAGCATTTT
TRBV6-5	NA	NA	TRBJ1-2	CASSYSMGRASGYTF	TGTGCCAGCAGTTACTCGATGGGCAGAGCCTCTGGCTACACCTTC
TRBV6-1	NA	NA	TRBJ2-5	CASSILSGTQYF	TGTGCCAGCAGTATACTCTCGGGGACCCAGTACTTC
TRBV15	TRBD2	NA	TRBJ2-1	CATSRKGFSGAYNEQFF	TGTGCCACCAGCAGGAAGGGTTTTAGCGGGGCCTACAATGAGCAGTTCTTC
TRBV5-1	NA	NA	TRBJ1-1	CASSLTSAGTLNTEAFF	TGCGCCAGCAGCTTGACGTCTGCGGGGACCCTGAACACTGAAGCTTTCTTT
TRBV6-1	TRBD1	NA	TRBJ1-1	CASRRQGADTEAFF	TGTGCCAGCAGGCGACAGGGGGCGGACACTGAAGCTTTCTTT
TRBV28	TRBD2	NA	TRBJ2-1	CASSSPGTSGTYNEQFF	TGTGCCAGCAGTTCTCCCGGGACTAGCGGGACTTACAATGAGCAGTTCTTC
TRBV21-1	NA	NA	TRBJ1-2	CASSKALPGQGNGYTF	TGTGCCAGCAGCAAAGCTCTCCCGGGACAGGGGAATGGCTACACCTTC
TRBV29-1	TRBD2	NA	TRBJ2-1	CSVRLADPWNEQFF	TGCAGCGTGAGACTAGCGGACCCATGGAATGAGCAGTTCTTC
TRBV6-5	NA	NA	TRBJ1-1	CASSYVTGNTEAFF	TGTGCCAGCAGTTACGTAACAGGGAACACTGAAGCTTTCTTT
TRBV19	NA	NA	TRBJ1-1	CASSISPLFTEAFF	TGTGCCAGTAGTATTTCCCCTCTTTTCACTGAAGCTTTCTTT